This TCR beta chain was observed in a study of T-cell memory formation after mild COVID-19. As for the study in general: TCR clusters were mostly confined to one donor each. General study findings and limits: Memory cells collected pre-infection included some clones that later responded, suggesting cross-reactive memory joined.

Constant-segment primers and 5'RACE yielded cDNA libraries for TCR alpha and TCR beta, each carrying sample barcodes and UMIs. TCRdb re-analysed the 5' RACE reads in MiXCR, keeping a single row per CDR3 protein. The profile shows about 190,000 distinct CDR3 sequences, 15% to 20% of them singletons. For this clonotype: As yet, its antigen is unknown.

V was clipped by 2 bases and J by 2 bases, with 11 bases between them. Per germline, CDR1 SEHNR and CDR2 FQNEAQ (reference sequence). The CDR3 is 15 amino acids. This TCR was recovered from an adult woman who had mild COVID-19 (a few samples of this study predate the infection). Cell type and time point are not known. The sequencing input was PBMCs or a T cell subset sorted from them (not recorded which). The V gene is TRBV7-9, the J gene TRBJ2-3; the D gene is possibly TRBD2 (5 bases). The CDR3 sequence: CASSLLGVDTDTQYF. The CDR3 nucleotides are TGTGCCAGCAGCTTATTGGGAGTGGACACAGATACGCAGTATTTT.